This T cell receptor (beta chain) was recorded in a study of T cell responses to AZD1222 COVID-19 vaccine. General study findings and limits: Reportedly, nearly half the spike-specific TCRs target unmutated variant regions. Most donors were white British and more were female, and clonal diversity was possibly underestimated. It was only a handful of AZD1222 recipients who were seropositive at baseline.

The CDR3 sequence is 14 residues long. CDR1 and CDR2 (germline): SNHLY, FYNNEI. Trimming left V 2 bases short and J 5 bases short, with 9 bases between. Turning to this clone: What it recognizes is unknown.

Profiled with immunoSEQ multiplex PCR; TCRdb holds only in-frame clones, not every one. The data show about 200,000 clones, about 93% seen once. This receptor was identified in an adult who received the AZD1222 COVID-19 vaccine. Sequencing used peripheral blood, obtained 28 days after the second AZD1222 dose. The chain couples TRBV2 to TRBJ1-4, with D uncertain. The CDR3 DNA sequence: TGTGCCAGCAGTGAAACGGAGTCAAATGAAAAACTGTTTTTT. The encoded protein is CASSETESNEKLFF. The whole variable domain, filled in from reference TRBV2 and TRBJ1-4, reads EPEVTQTPSHQVTQMGQEVILRCVPISNHLYFYWYRQILGQKVEFLVSFYNNEISEKSEIFDDQFSVERPDGSNFTLKIRSTKLEDSAMYFCASSETESNEKLFFGSGTQLSVL.